In its sample, the clone carrying this T cell receptor beta chain was seen a few times. Its antigen is not known. Germline V gene data show CDR1 as SNHLY and CDR2 as FYNNEI. With 7 bases removed from V and 3 bases from J, the gap between germline ends came to 4 bases. This CDR3 is built from 11 residues. All of the sorted populations showed purity greater than 95%. This sample stems from a study of beta chain features in type 1 diabetes. cDNA synthesis used the whole RNA isolate, giving expressed TCRB sequences. Sequenced naive, central memory and regulatory T cell samples produced an average of roughly 3.6 million reads. Produced via immunoSEQ multiplex PCR; TCRdb's table is partial and in-frame only. The repertoire holds more than 95,000 clones, with 28% as singletons. Study-level results: In all four CD4+ subsets, TCRB CDR3 length was significantly, moderately reduced in type 1 diabetes.

The chain has TRBV2 and TRBJ2-1; D is unclear. Sequencing used central memory CD4+ T cells from blood. The receptor comes from a woman aged 18-29 years with type 1 diabetes. The CDR3 region is CASTGYNEQFF. The CDR3 DNA sequence: TGTGCCAGCACCGGCTACAATGAGCAGTTCTTC.